These 23 T cell receptor beta chains came from one sample sequenced in a study of breast tumors, draining lymph nodes, adjacent tissues (dated by TCRdb to 2016 to 2018). Lymph node samples came from the axillary draining lymph nodes of breast cancer patients. To prepare the library, multiplex PCR was applied. Sequencing relied on an Illumina HiSeq 2000. The public reads were reanalyzed by TCRdb: fastp trimming at Q25, MiXCR alignment, in-frame beta chains only. Every distinct CDR3 protein forms one entry, paired with its most common genes and DNA. The sample profile shows 150,000 to 200,000 distinct CDR3 sequences; roughly 30% of them were found once. The ten largest clones capture about 3.9% of the sample. Input material: axillary lymph node tissue. These TCRs come from a female donor with breast cancer. Some clones in this sample may be carry-over from other donors' samples.

About this clonotype: One base away lies a much larger clone, so this may be a sequencing read error. This chain links TRBV7-2 with TRBJ2-1; 8 bases agree with TRBD1. This CDR3 spans 15 amino acids. The V gene's germline CDR1 is SGHTA and CDR2 FQGNSA. With 1 base clipped from V and 8 bases from J, the junction kept 7 bases outside the gene matches. In nucleotides, the CDR3 is TGTGCCAGCAGCTTAGTGCAGGGGGCTCGGCATGAGCAGTTCTTC. Translation: CASSLVQGARHEQFF.

The J gene is TRBJ2-3, the V gene TRBV7-9; D is perhaps TRBD1 (6 bases). The CDR3 runs 16 residues. Germline lookup yields CDR1 SEHNR and CDR2 FQNEAQ (reference sequence). V dropped 4 bases and J dropped 1 base, with 15 bases sitting between them. In DNA, the CDR3 is TGTGCCAGCAGCTCCCTAGGGGGATTGCGCACAGATACGCAGTATTTT. Its protein is CASSSLGGLRTDTQYF.

The genes are TRBV19 and TRBJ1-1; possibly TRBD1 for D (5 bases). The CDR3 runs to 15 residues. Germline CDR1 is LNHDA and CDR2 is SQIVND (reference sequence). The germline V and J ends were trimmed by 2 bases and 1 base, with 11 bases remaining between them. CDR3 region: CASSIMGTENTEAFF. CDR3 sequence (DNA): TGTGCCAGTAGTATAATGGGGACGGAGAACACTGAAGCTTTCTTT. The whole variable domain, filled in from reference TRBV19 and TRBJ1-1, reads DGGITQSPKYLFRKEGQNVTLSCEQNLNHDAMYWYRQDPGQGLRLIYYSQIVNDFQKGDIAEGYSVSREKKESFPLTVTSAQKNPTAFYLCASSIMGTENTEAFFGQGTRLTVV.

V gene TRBV30 combines with J gene TRBJ1-1; 8 nucleotides align to TRBD1. Germline V lookup: CDR1 GTSNPN, CDR2 SVGIG (reference sequence). With V trimmed by 2 bases and J by 7 bases, 6 bases remained unmatched. The CDR3 has 13 amino acids. This CDR3 reads CAWSSTGVIEAFF. CDR3 sequence (DNA): TGTGCCTGGAGTTCGACAGGGGTTATTGAAGCTTTCTTT.

This clonotype was seen a few times. The chain combines TRBV27 with TRBJ1-1; D is perhaps TRBD1 (6 bases). The CDR3 contains 14 residues. Germline CDR1 and CDR2: MNHEY and SMNVEV (reference sequence). Trimming took 7 bases from V and 0 from J, leaving 12 bases between them. The CDR3: CASTSTGLNTEAFF. For the CDR3, the DNA is TGTGCCAGCACTTCGACAGGTCTGAACACTGAAGCTTTCTTT.

This clonotype was seen at least ten times. The junction shows a germline mismatch at one end, possibly a read error. The gene calls are TRBV5-1 and TRBJ2-2; D not certain. The CDR3 length is 10 residues. Germline CDR1 and CDR2: SGHRS and YFSETQ. CDR3 in amino acids: CASSLGELFF. CDR3 coding DNA: TGTGCCAGCAGCTTAGGGGAGCTGTTTTTT.

This clonotype was observed a handful of times. The chain employs TRBV27 and TRBJ2-7, with a possible D match to TRBD1 (5 bases). CDR3 length equals 13 residues. Germline values: CDR1 MNHEY, CDR2 SMNVEV (reference sequence). V was clipped by 8 bases and J by 1 base, with 12 bases between them. In nucleotides, the CDR3 is TGTGCCAGCGGTCTAGGGGCGTCCTACGAGCAGTACTTC. This codes for CASGLGASYEQYF.

This clonotype came up many times. V usage is TRBV11-3 and J usage is TRBJ1-2; no clear D. Germline-derived CDR1 and CDR2 are SGHNT and YENEEA. With 1 base removed from V and 3 bases from J, the gap between germline ends came to 9 bases. This CDR3 contains 14 residues. CDR3 DNA sequence: TGTGCCAGCAGCTTAGCTGGGAGGTACTATGGCTACACCTTC. Translating it yields CASSLAGRYYGYTF.

For this clonotype: This could be a read error, since a much larger clone is one nucleotide away. The genes are TRBV6-5 and TRBJ1-6; TRBD1 agrees at 9 bases. Germline CDR1 is MNHEY and CDR2 is SVGAGI. The CDR3 runs 15 residues. The CDR3 DNA reads as TGTGCCAGCTCCCCCGACAGGGGGTGGAATTCACCCCCCCACTTT. It codes for CASSPDRGWNSPPHF.

This clonotype was picked up a small number of times. A much larger clone differs by one base, so this may be a read error. This CDR3 is missing its conserved last phenylalanine or tryptophan, likely due to a read error. The rearrangement uses TRBV7-9 and TRBJ2-5; perhaps TRBD2 as D (7 bases). V lost 3 bases and J lost 3, with 11 bases in between. The CDR3 extends over 14 amino acids. CDR1 is SEHNR, CDR2 FQNEAQ, per germline (reference sequence). The CDR3 reads CASSLGGREETQYL. The CDR3 nucleotides read TGTGCCAGCAGCTTGGGGGGGCGGGAAGAGACCCAGTACCTC.

This clonotype has at least ten counts. This chain connects TRBV6-1 to TRBJ2-5; 12 positions agree with TRBD2. The CDR3 has 16 amino acids. Germline V gives CDR1 MNHNS, CDR2 SASEGT. V shed 10 bases, J shed 5 bases, and the junction held 14 bases outside the gene matches. The DNA of the CDR3 is TGTGCCACCATGGGGCTAGCGGGAGGGCCTTGGGAGACCCAGTACTTC. Translated, it gives CATMGLAGGPWETQYF.

This clonotype has ten or more counts. The chain recombines TRBV7-2 with TRBJ2-3; no clear D. The CDR3 sequence is 16 residues long. Per germline, CDR1 SGHTA and CDR2 FQGNSA. Between the trimmed V and J ends, which lost 1 base and 1 base, there was a span of 12 bases. CDR3 bases: TGTGCCAGCAGCTTAGGGGGTAGCCGCCGCACAGATACGCAGTATTTT. This codes for CASSLGGSRRTDTQYF.

There are many counts of this clonotype. The V gene is TRBV29-1, the J gene TRBJ2-1; D perhaps matches TRBD2 (5 bases). The ends were cut back, 7 bases at V and 7 bases at J, with 11 bases in the middle. This CDR3 region has 11 residues. Germline CDR1 and CDR2: SQVTM and ANQGSEA. This CDR3 reads CSGLAFNEQFF. The CDR3 nucleotides are TGCAGCGGGCTAGCCTTTAATGAGCAGTTCTTC.

This clonotype was seen a handful of times. The chain joins TRBV5-8 to TRBJ2-7; 9 nucleotides agree with TRBD1. CDR3 length: 14 amino acids. The J segment lost 4 bases and the V segment lost 4 bases, leaving 6 bases of the junction unmatched. Germline V gene sequence: CDR1 SGHTS, CDR2 YDEGEE. The CDR3 DNA follows: TGTGCCAGCAGCCCCGGGACAGGGAATTACGAGCAGTACTTC. Translating gives CASSPGTGNYEQYF.

This clonotype was recorded at least ten times. The chain has TRBV6-6 and TRBJ2-6; D call uncertain. V dropped 8 bases and J dropped 0 bases, with 2 bases sitting between them. This CDR3 is built from 12 residues. Germline CDR1 reads MNHNY; CDR2 reads SVGAGI (reference sequence). CDR3 sequence: CASLSGANVLTF. CDR3 nucleotides: TGTGCCAGCCTCTCTGGGGCCAACGTCCTGACTTTC.

This rearrangement joins TRBV12-3 or TRBV12-4 to TRBJ2-2; 14 bases are shared with TRBD2. This CDR3 has 20 residues. J gave up 0 bases and V 3 bases, and 9 bases lay outside the gene matches. The CDR3 spells CASSFNLRTSGGPNTGELFF. DNA for the CDR3: TGTGCCAGCAGTTTCAACCTACGGACTAGCGGGGGGCCGAACACCGGGGAGCTGTTTTTT.

This clonotype was seen ten or more times. The rearrangement links TRBV20-1 to TRBJ1-2; D is unclear. Germline V gene lookup returns CDR1 DFQATT and CDR2 SNEGSKA (reference sequence). Trimming cost V 7 bases and J 8 bases, with 14 bases left between them. This CDR3 comprises 11 residues. The CDR3: CSGLSGWGYTF. The CDR3 nucleotides are TGCAGTGGACTCTCGGGCTGGGGCTACACCTTC.

This clonotype was detected a few times. A much bigger clone sits one base away, suggesting this may be a read error. This chain joins TRBV20-1 and TRBJ2-1; TRBD2 is a possible D gene (6 bases). The germline CDR1 and CDR2 sequences are DFQATT and SNEGSKA (reference sequence). There are 14 residues in the CDR3. The CDR3 bases are TGCAGTGCTAGGTCGGGAGAATCCTACACTGAGCAGTTCTTC. Translated: CSARSGESYTEQFF.

The V gene is TRBV19, the J gene TRBJ1-1; D is possibly TRBD1 (6 bases). The CDR3 is made up of 13 amino acids. V lost 6 bases and J lost 3, with 11 bases in between. Germline loops: CDR1 LNHDA, CDR2 SQIVND (reference sequence). The CDR3 spells CASRPTGYTEAFF. CDR3 DNA sequence: TGTGCCAGTAGACCCACAGGGTACACTGAAGCTTTCTTT.

This sequence joins TRBV18 and TRBJ2-7; 7 positions agree with TRBD1. The CDR3 totals 13 residues. Trimming cost V 8 bases and J 5 bases; bases outside gene matches: 9. Germline CDR1 and CDR2: KGHSH and LQKENI. CDR3 protein: CASPFTGADEQYF. The CDR3 nucleotides read TGTGCCAGCCCATTCACAGGGGCAGACGAGCAGTACTTC. Using reference TRBV18 and TRBJ2-7 for the parts outside the CDR3, the full variable domain is NAGVMQNPRHLVRRRGQEARLRCSPMKGHSHVYWYRQLPEEGLKFMVYLQKENIIDESGMPKERFSAEFPKEGPSILRIQQVVRGDSAAYFCASPFTGADEQYFGPGTRLTVT.

This clonotype came up many times. This rearrangement joins TRBV4-2 to TRBJ1-3; no reliable D call. The CDR3 totals 15 residues. V lost 2 bases, J lost 0 bases, and 8 bases lay in between. Germline assignment: CDR1 LGHNA and CDR2 YNFKEQ. CDR3 in amino acids: CASSQFESSGNTIYF. Here the CDR3 DNA reads TGTGCCAGCAGCCAATTCGAGAGCTCTGGAAACACCATATATTTT.

The chain carries TRBV13 and TRBJ2-5; possibly TRBD1 for D (6 bases). This CDR3 spans 15 amino acids. Germline V CDR1 and CDR2: PRHDT, FYEKMQ (reference sequence). The V end lost 0 bases, the J end lost 2 bases, and 10 bases lay between the germline ends. CDR3 region: CASSLGTGAQETQYF. CDR3 bases: TGTGCCAGCAGCTTAGGGACAGGAGCTCAAGAGACCCAGTACTTC. Full variable domain (remainder filled in from reference TRBV13 and TRBJ2-5): AAGVIQSPRHLIKEKRETATLKCYPIPRHDTVYWYQQGPGQDPQFLISFYEKMQSDKGSIPDRFSAQQFSDYHSELNMSSLELGDSALYFCASSLGTGAQETQYFGPGTRLLVL.

J is TRBJ1-2 and V is TRBV6-2 or TRBV6-3; TRBD1 is a possible D gene (5 bases). The ends were cut back, 6 bases at V and 8 bases at J, with 22 bases in the middle. Germline CDR1 is MNHEY and CDR2 is SVGEGT. The CDR3 is 15 amino acids. CDR3 loop: CASRPGGTEKAGYTF. DNA for the CDR3: TGTGCCAGCAGGCCCGGAGGGACCGAGAAAGCCGGCTACACCTTC.